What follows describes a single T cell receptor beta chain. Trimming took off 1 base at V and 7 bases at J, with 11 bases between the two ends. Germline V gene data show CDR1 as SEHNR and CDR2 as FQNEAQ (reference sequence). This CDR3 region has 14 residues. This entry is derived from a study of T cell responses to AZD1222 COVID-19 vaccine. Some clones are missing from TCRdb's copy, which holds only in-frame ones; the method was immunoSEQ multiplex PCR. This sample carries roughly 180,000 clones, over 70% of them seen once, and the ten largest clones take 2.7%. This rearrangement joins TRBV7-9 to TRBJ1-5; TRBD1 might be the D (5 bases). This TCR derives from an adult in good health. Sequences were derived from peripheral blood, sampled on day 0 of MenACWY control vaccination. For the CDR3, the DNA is TGTGCCAGCAGCTTAGGTGGCGGACACCAGCCCCAGCATTTT. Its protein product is CASSLGGGHQPQHF.